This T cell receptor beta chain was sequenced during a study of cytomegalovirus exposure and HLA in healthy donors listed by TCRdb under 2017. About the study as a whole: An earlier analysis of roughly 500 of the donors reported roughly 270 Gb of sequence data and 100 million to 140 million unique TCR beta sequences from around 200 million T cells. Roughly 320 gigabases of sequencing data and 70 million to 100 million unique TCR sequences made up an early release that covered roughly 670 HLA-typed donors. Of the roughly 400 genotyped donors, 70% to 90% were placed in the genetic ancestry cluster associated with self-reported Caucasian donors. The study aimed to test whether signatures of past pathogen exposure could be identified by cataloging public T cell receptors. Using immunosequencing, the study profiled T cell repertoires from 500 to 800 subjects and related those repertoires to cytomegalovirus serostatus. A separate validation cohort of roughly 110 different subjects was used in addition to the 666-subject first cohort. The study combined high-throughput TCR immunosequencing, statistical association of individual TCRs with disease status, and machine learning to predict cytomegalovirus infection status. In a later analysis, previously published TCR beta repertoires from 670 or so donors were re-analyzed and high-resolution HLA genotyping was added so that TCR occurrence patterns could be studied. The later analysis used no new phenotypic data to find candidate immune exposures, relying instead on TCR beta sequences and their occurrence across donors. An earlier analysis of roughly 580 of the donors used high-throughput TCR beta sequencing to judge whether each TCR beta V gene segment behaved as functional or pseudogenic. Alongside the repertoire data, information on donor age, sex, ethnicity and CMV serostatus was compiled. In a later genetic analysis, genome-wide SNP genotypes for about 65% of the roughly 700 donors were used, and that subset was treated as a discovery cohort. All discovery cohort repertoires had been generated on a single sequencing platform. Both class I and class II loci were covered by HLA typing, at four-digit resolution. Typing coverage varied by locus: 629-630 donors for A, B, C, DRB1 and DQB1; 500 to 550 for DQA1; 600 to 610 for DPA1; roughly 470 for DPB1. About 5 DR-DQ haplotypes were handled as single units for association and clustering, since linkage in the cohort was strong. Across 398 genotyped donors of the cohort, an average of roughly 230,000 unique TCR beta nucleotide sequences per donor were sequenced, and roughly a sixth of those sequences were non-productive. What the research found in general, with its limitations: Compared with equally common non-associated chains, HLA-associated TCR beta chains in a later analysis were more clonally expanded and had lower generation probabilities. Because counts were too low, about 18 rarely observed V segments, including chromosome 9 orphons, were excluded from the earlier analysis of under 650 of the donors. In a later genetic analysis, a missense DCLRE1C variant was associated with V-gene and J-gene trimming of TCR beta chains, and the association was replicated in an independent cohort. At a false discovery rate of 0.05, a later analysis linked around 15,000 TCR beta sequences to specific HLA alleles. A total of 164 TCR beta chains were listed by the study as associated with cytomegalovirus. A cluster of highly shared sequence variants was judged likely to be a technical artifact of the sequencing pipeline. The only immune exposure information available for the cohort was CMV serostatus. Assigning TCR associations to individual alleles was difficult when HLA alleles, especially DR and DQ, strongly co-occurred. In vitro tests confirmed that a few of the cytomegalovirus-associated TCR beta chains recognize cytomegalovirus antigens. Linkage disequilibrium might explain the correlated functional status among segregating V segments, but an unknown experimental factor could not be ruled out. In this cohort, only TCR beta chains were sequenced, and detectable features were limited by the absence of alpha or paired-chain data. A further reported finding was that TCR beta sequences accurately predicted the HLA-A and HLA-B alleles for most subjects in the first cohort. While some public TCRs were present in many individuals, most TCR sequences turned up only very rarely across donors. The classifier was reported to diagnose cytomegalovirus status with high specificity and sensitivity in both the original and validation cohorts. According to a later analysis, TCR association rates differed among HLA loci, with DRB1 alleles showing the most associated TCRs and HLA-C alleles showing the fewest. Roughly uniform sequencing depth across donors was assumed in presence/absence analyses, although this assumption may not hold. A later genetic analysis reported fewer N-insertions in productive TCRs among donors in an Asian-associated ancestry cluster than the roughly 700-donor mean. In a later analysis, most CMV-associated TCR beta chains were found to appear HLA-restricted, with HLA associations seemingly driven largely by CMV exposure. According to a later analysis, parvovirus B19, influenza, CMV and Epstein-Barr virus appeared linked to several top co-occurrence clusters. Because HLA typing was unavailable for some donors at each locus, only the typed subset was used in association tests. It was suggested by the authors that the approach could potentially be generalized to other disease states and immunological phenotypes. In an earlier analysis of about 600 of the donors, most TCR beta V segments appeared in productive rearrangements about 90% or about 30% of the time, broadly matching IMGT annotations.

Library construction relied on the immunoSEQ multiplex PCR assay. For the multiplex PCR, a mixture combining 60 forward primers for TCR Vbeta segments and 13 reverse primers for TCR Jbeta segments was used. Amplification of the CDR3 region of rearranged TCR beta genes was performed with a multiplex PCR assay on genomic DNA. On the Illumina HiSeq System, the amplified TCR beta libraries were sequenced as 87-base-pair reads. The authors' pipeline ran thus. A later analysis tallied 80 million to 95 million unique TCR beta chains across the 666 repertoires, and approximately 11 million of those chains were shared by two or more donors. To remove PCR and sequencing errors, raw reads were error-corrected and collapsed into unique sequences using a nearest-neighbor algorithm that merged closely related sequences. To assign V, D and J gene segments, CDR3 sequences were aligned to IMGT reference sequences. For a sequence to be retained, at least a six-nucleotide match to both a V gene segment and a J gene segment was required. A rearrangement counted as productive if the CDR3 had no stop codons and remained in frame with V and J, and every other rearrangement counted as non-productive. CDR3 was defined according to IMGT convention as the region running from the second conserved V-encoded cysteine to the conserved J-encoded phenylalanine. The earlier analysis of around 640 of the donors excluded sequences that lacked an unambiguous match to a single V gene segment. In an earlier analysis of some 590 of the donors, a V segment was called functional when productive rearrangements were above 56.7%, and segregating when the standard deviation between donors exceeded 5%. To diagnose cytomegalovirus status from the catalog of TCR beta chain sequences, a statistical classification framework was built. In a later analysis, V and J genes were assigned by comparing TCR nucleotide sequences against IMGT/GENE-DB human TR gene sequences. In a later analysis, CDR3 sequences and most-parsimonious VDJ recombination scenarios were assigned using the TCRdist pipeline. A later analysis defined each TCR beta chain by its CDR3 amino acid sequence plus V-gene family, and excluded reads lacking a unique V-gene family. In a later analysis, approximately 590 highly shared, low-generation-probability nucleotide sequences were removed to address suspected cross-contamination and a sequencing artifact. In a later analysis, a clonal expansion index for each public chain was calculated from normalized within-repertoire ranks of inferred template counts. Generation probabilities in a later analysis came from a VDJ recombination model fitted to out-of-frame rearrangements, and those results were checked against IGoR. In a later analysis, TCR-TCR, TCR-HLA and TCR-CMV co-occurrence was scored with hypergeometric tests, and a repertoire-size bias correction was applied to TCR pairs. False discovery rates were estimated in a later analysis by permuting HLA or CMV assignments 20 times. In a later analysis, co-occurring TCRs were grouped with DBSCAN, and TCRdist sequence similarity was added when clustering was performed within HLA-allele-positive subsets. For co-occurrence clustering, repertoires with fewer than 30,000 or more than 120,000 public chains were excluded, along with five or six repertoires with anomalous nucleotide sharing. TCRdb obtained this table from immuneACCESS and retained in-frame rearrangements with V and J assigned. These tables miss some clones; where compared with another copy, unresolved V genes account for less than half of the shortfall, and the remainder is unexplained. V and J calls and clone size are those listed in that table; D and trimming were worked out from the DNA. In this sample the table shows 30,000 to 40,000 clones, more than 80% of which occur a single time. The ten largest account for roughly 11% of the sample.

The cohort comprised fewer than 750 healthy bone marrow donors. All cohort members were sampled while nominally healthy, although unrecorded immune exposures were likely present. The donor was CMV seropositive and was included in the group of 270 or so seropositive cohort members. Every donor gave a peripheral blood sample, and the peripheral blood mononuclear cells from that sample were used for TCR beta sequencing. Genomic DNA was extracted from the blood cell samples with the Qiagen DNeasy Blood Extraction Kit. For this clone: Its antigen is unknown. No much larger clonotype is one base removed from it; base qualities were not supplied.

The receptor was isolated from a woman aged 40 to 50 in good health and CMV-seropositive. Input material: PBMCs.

The base sequence is TGTGCCAGCAGTGGCCGGACTGCTTCTGGAAACACCATATATTTT. It translates to CASSGRTASGNTIYF. Recombination connected TRBV6-5 to TRBJ1-3, with no confidently assigned D gene. V loses 5 bases, J loses 1 base, and the germline ends lie 12 bases apart. CDR1 MNHEY and CDR2 SVGAGI are derived from the germline V gene. The CDR3 goes from the cysteine to the phenylalanine over 15 residues. Just CDR3 DNA is preserved here, 45 bases in frame from base 1.